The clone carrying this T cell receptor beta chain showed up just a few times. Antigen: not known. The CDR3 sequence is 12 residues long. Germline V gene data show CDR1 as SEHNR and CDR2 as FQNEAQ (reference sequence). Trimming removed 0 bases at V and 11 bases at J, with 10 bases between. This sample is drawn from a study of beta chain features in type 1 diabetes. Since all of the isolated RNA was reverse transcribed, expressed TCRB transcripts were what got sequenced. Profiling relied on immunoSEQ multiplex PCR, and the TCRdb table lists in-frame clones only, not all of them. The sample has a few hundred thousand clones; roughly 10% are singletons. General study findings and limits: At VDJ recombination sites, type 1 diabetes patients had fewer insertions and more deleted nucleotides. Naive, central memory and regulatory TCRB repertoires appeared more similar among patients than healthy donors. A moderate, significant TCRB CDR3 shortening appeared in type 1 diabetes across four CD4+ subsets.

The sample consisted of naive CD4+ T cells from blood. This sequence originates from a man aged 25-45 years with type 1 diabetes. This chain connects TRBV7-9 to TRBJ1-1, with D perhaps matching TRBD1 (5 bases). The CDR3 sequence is CASSLAGPQAFF. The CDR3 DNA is TGTGCCAGCAGCTTAGCGGGGCCTCAGGCTTTCTTT.